This TCR beta chain was obtained from a study of cytomegalovirus exposure and HLA in healthy donors (dated 2017 in TCRdb). About the study as a whole: According to an earlier analysis of 587 of the donors, some 180 million T cells yielded roughly 110 million unique TCR beta sequences and 276 Gb of sequence data. About 280 gigabases of sequencing data and 91 million or so unique TCR sequences made up an early release that covered over 550 HLA-typed donors. Of the approximately 400 genotyped donors, roughly 80% were placed in the genetic ancestry cluster associated with self-reported Caucasian donors. The study aimed to test whether signatures of past pathogen exposure could be identified by cataloging public T cell receptors. The T cell repertoires of 666 subjects were profiled by immunosequencing and related to cytomegalovirus serostatus. Besides the first cohort of 500 to 700 subjects, a separate validation cohort made up of roughly 120 different subjects was used. To predict cytomegalovirus infection status, the study brought together high-throughput TCR immunosequencing, statistical association of individual TCRs with disease status, and machine learning. To study patterns of TCR occurrence, a later analysis re-analyzed previously published TCR beta repertoires from 650 to 750 donors and added high-resolution HLA genotyping. Rather than using new phenotypic data, the later analysis identified candidate immune exposures from TCR beta sequences and from how often those sequences occurred across donors. To decide whether each TCR beta V gene segment behaved as functional or pseudogenic, an earlier analysis of approximately 620 of the donors relied on high-throughput TCR beta sequencing. Alongside the repertoire data, information on donor age, sex, ethnicity and CMV serostatus was compiled. A later genetic analysis used genome-wide SNP genotypes for about 65% of the 666 donors, treating that subset as a discovery cohort. All discovery cohort repertoires had been generated on a single sequencing platform. Class I and class II HLA loci were covered by the typing at four-digit resolution. The number of donors typed differed by locus, with about 629-630 for A, B, C, DRB1 and DQB1, about 500 for DQA1, about 610 for DPA1, and some 470 for DPB1. Several DR-DQ haplotypes were treated as single units for association and clustering because of strong linkage in the cohort. Among about 400 genotyped donors of the cohort, an average of around 250,000 unique TCR beta nucleotide sequences was sequenced per donor, of which about 18% were non-productive. Results the study describes overall, beyond this receptor: Compared with equally common non-associated chains, HLA-associated TCR beta chains in a later analysis were more clonally expanded and had lower generation probabilities. The study listed 150 to 200 TCR beta chains as associated with cytomegalovirus. A further reported finding was that TCR beta sequences accurately predicted the HLA-A and HLA-B alleles for most subjects in the first cohort. The presence/absence analyses assumed that sequencing depth was roughly uniform across donors, and that assumption may not be true. According to a later analysis, parvovirus B19, influenza, CMV and Epstein-Barr virus appeared linked to several top co-occurrence clusters. When HLA alleles, especially DR and DQ, strongly co-occurred, attributing TCR associations to individual alleles was difficult. Most CMV-associated TCR beta chains appeared to be HLA-restricted in a later analysis, and the HLA associations seemed to be driven largely by CMV exposure. The authors suggested that the approach could potentially be extended to other disease states and immunological phenotypes. While some public TCRs were present in many individuals, most TCR sequences turned up only very rarely across donors. The classifier was reported to diagnose cytomegalovirus status with high specificity and sensitivity in both the original cohort and the validation cohort. Immune exposure information for the cohort was limited to CMV serostatus. In vitro tests confirmed that a few of the cytomegalovirus-associated TCR beta chains recognize cytomegalovirus antigens. In a later analysis, TCR association rates were found to vary across HLA loci, with the most associated TCRs seen for DRB1 alleles and the fewest for HLA-C alleles. In a later genetic analysis, fewer N-insertions in productive TCRs were reported among donors in an Asian-associated ancestry cluster than the roughly 710-donor mean. Because counts were too low, some 17 rarely observed V segments, including chromosome 9 orphons, were excluded from the earlier analysis of fewer than 650 of the donors. In this cohort, only TCR beta chains were sequenced, and detectable features were limited by the absence of alpha or paired-chain data. Correlated functional status among segregating V segments might be attributable to linkage disequilibrium, but an unknown experimental factor could not be ruled out. An earlier analysis of some 560 of the donors showed that most TCR beta V segments appeared in productive rearrangements either about 87% or about 30% of the time, which broadly matched IMGT annotations. The 87-base-pair reads could not distinguish some IMGT-functional V segments, including TRBV6-2 and TRBV6-3, so those segments were excluded. A later genetic analysis associated a missense DCLRE1C variant with V-gene and J-gene trimming of TCR beta chains, and an independent cohort replicated the association. The sequencing pipeline was judged likely to have produced a cluster of highly shared sequence variants as a technical artifact. In a later analysis, around 15,000 TCR beta sequences were associated with specific HLA alleles at a false discovery rate of 0.05. Because HLA typing was unavailable for some donors at each locus, only the typed subset was used in association tests.

The CDR3 spans 13 residues, from the cysteine through the phenylalanine. Just CDR3 DNA is preserved here, 39 bases in frame from base 1. V is clipped by 6 bases and J by 1 base, and the sequence between their germline boundaries is 9 bases long. The germline V gene encodes CDR1 WNHNN and CDR2 SYGVQD (reference sequence). A remark on this clone: Its antigen target is currently unknown. Base qualities were left out, and no much larger clone turns up one base away.

Library construction relied on the immunoSEQ multiplex PCR assay. For the multiplex PCR, a mixture combining 60 forward primers for TCR Vbeta segments and 13 reverse primers for TCR Jbeta segments was used. The CDR3 region of rearranged TCR beta genes was amplified from genomic DNA with a multiplex PCR assay. The amplified TCR beta libraries were sequenced on the Illumina HiSeq System as 87-base-pair reads. Per the source publication's procedure: In a later analysis, approximately 74 million unique TCR beta chains were counted across the 650 to 700 repertoires, and around 10 million of these chains were shared by at least two donors. Raw reads were error-corrected and collapsed into unique sequences with a nearest-neighbor algorithm that merged closely related sequences to remove PCR and sequencing errors. V, D and J gene segments were assigned by aligning CDR3 sequences to IMGT reference sequences. Each retained sequence needed at least a six-nucleotide match to both a V gene segment and a J gene segment. A rearrangement was called productive if the CDR3 had no stop codons and remained in frame with V and J, and every other rearrangement was called non-productive. CDR3 was defined according to IMGT convention as the region running from the second conserved V-encoded cysteine to the conserved J-encoded phenylalanine. Sequences without an unambiguous match to a single V gene segment were excluded from the earlier analysis of 587 of the donors. An earlier analysis of several hundred of the donors called V segments functional above 56.7% productive rearrangements and segregating when the between-donor standard deviation exceeded 5%. To diagnose cytomegalovirus status from the catalog of TCR beta chain sequences, a statistical classification framework was built. In a later analysis, V and J genes were assigned by comparing TCR nucleotide sequences against IMGT/GENE-DB human TR gene sequences. In a later analysis, CDR3 sequences and most-parsimonious VDJ recombination scenarios were assigned using the TCRdist pipeline. In a later analysis, each TCR beta chain was defined by its CDR3 amino acid sequence together with its V-gene family, and reads lacking a unique V-gene family were excluded. In a later analysis, 450 to 600 highly shared, low-generation-probability nucleotide sequences were removed to address suspected cross-contamination and a sequencing artifact. A later analysis calculated a clonal expansion index for each public chain from normalized within-repertoire ranks of inferred template counts. In a later analysis, generation probabilities were computed using a VDJ recombination model fitted to out-of-frame rearrangements, and the results were checked against IGoR. A later analysis scored TCR-TCR, TCR-HLA and TCR-CMV co-occurrence with hypergeometric tests, applying a repertoire-size bias correction to TCR pairs. A later analysis estimated false discovery rates by permuting HLA or CMV assignments 20 times. In a later analysis, co-occurring TCRs were grouped using DBSCAN, with TCRdist sequence similarity added in when clustering inside HLA-allele-positive subsets. For co-occurrence clustering, repertoires with fewer than 30,000 or more than 120,000 public chains were excluded, along with 4 to 6 repertoires with anomalous nucleotide sharing. The table was pulled from immuneACCESS by TCRdb, which kept in-frame rearrangements only. Such tables lose some clones; where checked, under half of the loss comes from unresolved V genes, and the rest has no known cause. D and trimming come from the DNA, and the V and J calls and clone size come from that table. Within this sample are 150,000 to 200,000 clones, with over 60% of them counted one time only. The top ten hold around 2.3% of the sample.

In total, roughly 670 healthy bone marrow donors made up the cohort. At the time of sampling, every cohort member was nominally healthy, though immune exposures that went unrecorded were likely present. The donor was CMV seronegative and belonged to the group of 380 or so seronegative cohort members. Every donor gave a peripheral blood sample, and the peripheral blood mononuclear cells from that sample were used for TCR beta sequencing. The Qiagen DNeasy Blood Extraction Kit was used to extract genomic DNA from the blood cell samples. The clonotype comes from a woman between 45 and 60 years old in good health and CMV-seronegative. The chain employs TRBV10-1 and TRBJ1-1, with no reliable assignment of the D segment. Sequences were obtained from PBMCs. The nucleotide sequence is TGCGCCAGCAGATTCGGTCCGAACACTGAAGCTTTCTTT. Its product reads: CASRFGPNTEAFF.